This entry concerns a single TCR beta chain. Germline-derived CDR1 and CDR2 are LGHNA and YNFKEQ. The CDR3 runs to 14 residues. Trimming cost V 4 bases and J 3 bases; bases outside gene matches: 2. The data were produced by immunoSEQ multiplex PCR, yet TCRdb's version contains in-frame clones alone and is incomplete. In the table there are about 80,000 clones, about 92% of which are singletons. These data are taken from a study of T cell changes during pregnancy in multiple sclerosis. This receptor was taken from a female donor with multiple sclerosis, enrolled in a pregnancy study. Material: peripheral blood, obtained before pregnancy. The rearrangement joins TRBV4-2 to TRBJ1-1; 10 nucleotides align to TRBD1. The CDR3 sequence is CASSLGTGDTEAFF. The CDR3 DNA sequence: TGTGCCAGCAGCCTTGGGACAGGGGACACTGAAGCTTTCTTT.